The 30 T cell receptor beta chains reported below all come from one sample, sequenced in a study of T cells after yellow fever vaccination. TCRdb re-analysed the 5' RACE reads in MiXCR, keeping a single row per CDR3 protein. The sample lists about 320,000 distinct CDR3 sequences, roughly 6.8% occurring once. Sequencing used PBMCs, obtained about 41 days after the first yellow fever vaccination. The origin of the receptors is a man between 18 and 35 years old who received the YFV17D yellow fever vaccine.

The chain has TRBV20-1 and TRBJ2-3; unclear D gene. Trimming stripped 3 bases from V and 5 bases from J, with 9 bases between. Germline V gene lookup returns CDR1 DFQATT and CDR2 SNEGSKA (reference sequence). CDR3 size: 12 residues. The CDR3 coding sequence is TGCAGTGCTAGGGTGCGCCAAGATACGCAGTATTTT. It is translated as CSARVRQDTQYF.

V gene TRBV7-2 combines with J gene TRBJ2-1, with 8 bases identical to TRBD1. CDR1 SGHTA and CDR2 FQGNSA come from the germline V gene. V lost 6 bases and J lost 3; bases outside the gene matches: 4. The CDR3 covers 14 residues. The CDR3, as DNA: TGTGCCAGCAGTCAGGACAGGGTCTACAATGAGCAGTTCTTC. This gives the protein CASSQDRVYNEQFF.

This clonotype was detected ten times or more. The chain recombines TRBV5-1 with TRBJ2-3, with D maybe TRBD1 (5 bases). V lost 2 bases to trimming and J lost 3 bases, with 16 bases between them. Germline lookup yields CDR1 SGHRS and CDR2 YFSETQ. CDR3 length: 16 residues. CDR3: CASSFVRAIRTDTQYF. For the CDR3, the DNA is TGCGCCAGCAGCTTCGTCAGGGCCATCCGGACAGATACGCAGTATTTT.

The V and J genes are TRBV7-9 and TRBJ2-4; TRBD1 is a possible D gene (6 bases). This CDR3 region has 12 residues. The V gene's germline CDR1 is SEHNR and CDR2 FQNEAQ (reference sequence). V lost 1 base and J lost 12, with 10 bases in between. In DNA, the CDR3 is TGTGCCAGCAGCTTAGAGGTGGGGGCTCAGTACTTC. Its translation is CASSLEVGAQYF.

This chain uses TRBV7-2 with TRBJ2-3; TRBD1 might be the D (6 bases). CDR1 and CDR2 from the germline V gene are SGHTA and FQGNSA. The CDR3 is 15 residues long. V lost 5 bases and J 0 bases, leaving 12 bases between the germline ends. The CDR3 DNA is TGTGCCAGCAGCAGGGGGTGGTCTAGCACAGATACGCAGTATTTT. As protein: CASSRGWSSTDTQYF. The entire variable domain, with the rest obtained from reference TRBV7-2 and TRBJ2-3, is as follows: GAGVSQSPSNKVTEKGKDVELRCDPISGHTALYWYRQSLGQGLEFLIYFQGNSAPDKSGLPSDRFSAERTGGSVSTLTIQRTQQEDSAVYLCASSRGWSSTDTQYFGPGTRLTVL.

CDR3 sequence (DNA): TGTGCCAGCTCACCGCCGGGTACCCAAGAGACCCAGTACTTC. Protein sequence: CASSPPGTQETQYF. This chain uses TRBV18 with TRBJ2-5; D ambiguous. Germline V gene data show CDR1 as KGHSH and CDR2 as LQKENI. The V end was cut by 3 bases, the J end by 1 base, with 9 bases between. The CDR3 extends over 14 amino acids.

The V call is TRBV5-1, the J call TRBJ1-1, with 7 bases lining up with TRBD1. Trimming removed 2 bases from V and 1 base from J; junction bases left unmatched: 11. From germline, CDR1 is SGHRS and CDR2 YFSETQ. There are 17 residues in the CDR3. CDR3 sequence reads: CASSFTTMGQPNTEAFF. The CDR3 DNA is TGCGCCAGCAGCTTCACAACTATGGGACAGCCGAACACTGAAGCTTTCTTT. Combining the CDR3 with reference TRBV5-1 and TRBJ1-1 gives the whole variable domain KAGVTQTPRYLIKTRGQQVTLSCSPISGHRSVSWYQQTPGQGLQFLFEYFSETQRNKGNFPGRFSGRQFSNSRSEMNVSTLELGDSALYLCASSFTTMGQPNTEAFFGQGTRLTVV.

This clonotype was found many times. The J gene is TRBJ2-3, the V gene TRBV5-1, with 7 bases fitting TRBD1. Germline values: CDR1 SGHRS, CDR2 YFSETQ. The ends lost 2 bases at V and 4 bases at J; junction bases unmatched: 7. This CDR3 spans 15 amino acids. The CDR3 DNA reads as TGCGCCAGCAGCTTCCAGGGGGTTCTATCAGATACGCAGTATTTT. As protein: CASSFQGVLSDTQYF. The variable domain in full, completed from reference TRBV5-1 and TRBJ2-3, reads KAGVTQTPRYLIKTRGQQVTLSCSPISGHRSVSWYQQTPGQGLQFLFEYFSETQRNKGNFPGRFSGRQFSNSRSEMNVSTLELGDSALYLCASSFQGVLSDTQYFGPGTRLTVL.

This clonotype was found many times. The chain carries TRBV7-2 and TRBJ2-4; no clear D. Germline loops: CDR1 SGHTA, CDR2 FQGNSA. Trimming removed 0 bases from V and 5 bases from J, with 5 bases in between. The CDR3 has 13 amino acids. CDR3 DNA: TGTGCCAGCAGCTTAGCAGGTGAAAACATTCAGTACTTC. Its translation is CASSLAGENIQYF.

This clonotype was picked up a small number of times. In DNA, the CDR3 is TGTGCCAGCAGTGATAGGTTTGGACTAGCAGCGAAAGAGACCCAGTACTTC. As protein: CASSDRFGLAAKETQYF. The genes are TRBV6-1 and TRBJ2-5; 8 bases agree with TRBD2. Germline CDR1 is MNHNS and CDR2 is SASEGT. V lost 3 bases, J lost 3 bases, and 12 bases stayed unmatched. The CDR3 covers 17 residues.

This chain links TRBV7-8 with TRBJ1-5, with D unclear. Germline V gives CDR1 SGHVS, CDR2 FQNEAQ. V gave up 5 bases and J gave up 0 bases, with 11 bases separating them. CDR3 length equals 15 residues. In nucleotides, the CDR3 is TGTGCCAGCAGCACACAGCTTTATAGCAATCAGCCCCAGCATTTT. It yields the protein CASSTQLYSNQPQHF.

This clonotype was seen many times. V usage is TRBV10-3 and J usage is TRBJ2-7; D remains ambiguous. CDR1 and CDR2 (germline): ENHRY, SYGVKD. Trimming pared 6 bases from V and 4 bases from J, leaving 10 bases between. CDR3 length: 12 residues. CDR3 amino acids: CAIRKDQYEQYF. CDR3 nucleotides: TGTGCCATCAGGAAGGACCAGTACGAGCAGTACTTC.

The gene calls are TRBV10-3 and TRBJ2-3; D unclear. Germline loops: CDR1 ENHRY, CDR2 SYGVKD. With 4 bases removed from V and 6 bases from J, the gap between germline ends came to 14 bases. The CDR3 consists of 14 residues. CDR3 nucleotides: TGTGCCATCAGTGTGGCTCCTGCCCAGGATACGCAGTATTTT. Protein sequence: CAISVAPAQDTQYF.

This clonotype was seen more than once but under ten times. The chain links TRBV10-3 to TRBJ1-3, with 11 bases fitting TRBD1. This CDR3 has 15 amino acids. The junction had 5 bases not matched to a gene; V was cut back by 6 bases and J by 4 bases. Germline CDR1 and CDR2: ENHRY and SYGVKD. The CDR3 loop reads CAIRGQGGNGNTIYF. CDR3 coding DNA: TGTGCCATCAGGGGACAGGGGGGAAACGGAAACACCATATATTTT.

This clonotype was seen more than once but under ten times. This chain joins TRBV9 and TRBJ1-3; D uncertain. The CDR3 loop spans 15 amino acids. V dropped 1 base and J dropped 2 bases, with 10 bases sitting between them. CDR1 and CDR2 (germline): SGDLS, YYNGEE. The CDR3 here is CASSVRAHPGNTIYF. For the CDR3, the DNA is TGTGCCAGCAGCGTAAGAGCGCACCCTGGAAACACCATATATTTT.

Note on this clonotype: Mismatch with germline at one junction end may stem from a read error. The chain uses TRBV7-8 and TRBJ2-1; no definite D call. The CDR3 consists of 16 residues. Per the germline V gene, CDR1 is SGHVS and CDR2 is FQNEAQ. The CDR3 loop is CASSSLVRVSYIEQFF. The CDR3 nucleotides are TGTGCCAGCAGCTCTTTGGTGCGCGTGTCCTACATTGAGCAGTTCTTC.

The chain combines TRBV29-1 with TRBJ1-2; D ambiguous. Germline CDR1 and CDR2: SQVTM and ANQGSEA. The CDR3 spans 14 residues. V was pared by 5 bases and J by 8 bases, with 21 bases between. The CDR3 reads CSVSSRTAVFGYTF. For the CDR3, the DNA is TGCAGCGTTTCATCTAGGACGGCTGTATTCGGCTACACCTTC.

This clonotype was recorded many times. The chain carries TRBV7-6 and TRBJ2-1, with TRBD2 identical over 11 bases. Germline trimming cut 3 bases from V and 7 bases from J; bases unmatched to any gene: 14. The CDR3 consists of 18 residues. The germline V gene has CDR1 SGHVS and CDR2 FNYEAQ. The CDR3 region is CASSLGASGGPILNEQFF. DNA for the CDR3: TGTGCCAGCAGCTTGGGGGCTAGCGGGGGGCCTATCCTTAATGAGCAGTTCTTC.

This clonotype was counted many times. CDR3 sequence reads: CASSLDGLAGGSEQFF. CDR3 in DNA: TGTGCCAGCAGCTTAGATGGACTAGCGGGGGGCAGTGAGCAGTTCTTC. The chain joins TRBV7-2 to TRBJ2-1; 14 nucleotides match TRBD2. After removal of 1 base from V and 9 bases from J, the junction contained 5 bases not matched to a gene. This CDR3 spans 16 amino acids. Germline V lookup: CDR1 SGHTA, CDR2 FQGNSA.

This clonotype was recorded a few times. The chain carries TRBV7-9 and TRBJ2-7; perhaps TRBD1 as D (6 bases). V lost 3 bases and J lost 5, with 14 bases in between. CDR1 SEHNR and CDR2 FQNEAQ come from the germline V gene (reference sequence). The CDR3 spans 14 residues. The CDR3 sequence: CASSFSQGLDEQYF. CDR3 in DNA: TGTGCCAGCAGCTTCTCGCAGGGGTTGGACGAGCAGTACTTC.

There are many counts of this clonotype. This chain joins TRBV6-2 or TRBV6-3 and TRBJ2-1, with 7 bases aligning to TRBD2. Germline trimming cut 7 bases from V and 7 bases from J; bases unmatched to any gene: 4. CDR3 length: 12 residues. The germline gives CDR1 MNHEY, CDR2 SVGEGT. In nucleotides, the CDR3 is TGTGCCAGCAACCACGGGGGGAATGAGCAGTTCTTC. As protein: CASNHGGNEQFF.

In DNA, the CDR3 is TGTGCCAGCAGCCTTAATAGCGGGGCCTCAGATACGCAGTATTTT. It yields the protein CASSLNSGASDTQYF. The chain is built from TRBV7-2 and TRBJ2-3; TRBD2 matches at 8 bases. The CDR3 contains 15 residues. V gave up 5 bases and J gave up 4 bases; unmatched junction bases: 8. Germline V gene data show CDR1 as SGHTA and CDR2 as FQGNSA. Looking up the rest from reference TRBV7-2 and TRBJ2-3 gives the full variable domain: GAGVSQSPSNKVTEKGKDVELRCDPISGHTALYWYRQSLGQGLEFLIYFQGNSAPDKSGLPSDRFSAERTGGSVSTLTIQRTQQEDSAVYLCASSLNSGASDTQYFGPGTRLTVL.

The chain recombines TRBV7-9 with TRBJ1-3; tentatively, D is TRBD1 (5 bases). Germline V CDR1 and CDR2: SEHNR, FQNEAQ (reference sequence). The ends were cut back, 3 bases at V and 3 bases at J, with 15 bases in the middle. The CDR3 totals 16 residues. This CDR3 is CASSFPQGLLGNTIYF. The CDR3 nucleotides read TGTGCCAGCAGCTTCCCGCAGGGCCTTCTTGGAAACACCATATATTTT.

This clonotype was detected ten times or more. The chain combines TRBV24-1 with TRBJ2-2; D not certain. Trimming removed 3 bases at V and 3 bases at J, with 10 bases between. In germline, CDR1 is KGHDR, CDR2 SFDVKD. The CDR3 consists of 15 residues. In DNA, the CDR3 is TGTGCCACCAGTGATACCCGGGCCGACACCGGGGAGCTGTTTTTT. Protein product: CATSDTRADTGELFF.

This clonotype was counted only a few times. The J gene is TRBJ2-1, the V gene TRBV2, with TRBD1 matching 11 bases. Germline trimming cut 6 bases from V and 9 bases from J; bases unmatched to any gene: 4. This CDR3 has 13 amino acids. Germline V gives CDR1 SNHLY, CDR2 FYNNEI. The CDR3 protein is CASRGQGGPEQFF. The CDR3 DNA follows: TGTGCCAGCAGGGGACAGGGGGGCCCTGAGCAGTTCTTC.

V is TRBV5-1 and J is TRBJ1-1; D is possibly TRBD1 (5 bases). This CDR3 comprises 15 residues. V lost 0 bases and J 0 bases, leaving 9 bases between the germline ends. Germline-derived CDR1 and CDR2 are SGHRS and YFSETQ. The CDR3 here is CASSLGQRMNTEAFF. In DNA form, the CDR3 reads TGCGCCAGCAGCTTGGGACAGCGTATGAACACTGAAGCTTTCTTT. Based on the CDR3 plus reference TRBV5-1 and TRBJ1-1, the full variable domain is KAGVTQTPRYLIKTRGQQVTLSCSPISGHRSVSWYQQTPGQGLQFLFEYFSETQRNKGNFPGRFSGRQFSNSRSEMNVSTLELGDSALYLCASSLGQRMNTEAFFGQGTRLTVV.

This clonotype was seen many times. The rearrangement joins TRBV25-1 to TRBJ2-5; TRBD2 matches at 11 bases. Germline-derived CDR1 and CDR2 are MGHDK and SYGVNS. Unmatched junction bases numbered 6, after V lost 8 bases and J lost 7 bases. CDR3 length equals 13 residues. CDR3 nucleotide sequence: TGTGCCAGCGGGGGGACTAGCGGATTGACCCAGTACTTC. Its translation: CASGGTSGLTQYF.

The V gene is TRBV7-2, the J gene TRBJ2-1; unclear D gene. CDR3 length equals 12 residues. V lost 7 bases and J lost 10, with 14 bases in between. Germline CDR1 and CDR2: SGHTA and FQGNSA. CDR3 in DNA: TGTGCCAGCACCCTTGTAGGTGGGGAGCAGTTCTTC. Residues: CASTLVGGEQFF.

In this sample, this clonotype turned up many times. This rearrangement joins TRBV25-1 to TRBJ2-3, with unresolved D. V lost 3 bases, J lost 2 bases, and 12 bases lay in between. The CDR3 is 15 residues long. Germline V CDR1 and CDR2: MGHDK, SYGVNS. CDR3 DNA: TGTGCCAGCAGTGAGTGGTCAGAGTTCACAGATACGCAGTATTTT. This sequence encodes CASSEWSEFTDTQYF.

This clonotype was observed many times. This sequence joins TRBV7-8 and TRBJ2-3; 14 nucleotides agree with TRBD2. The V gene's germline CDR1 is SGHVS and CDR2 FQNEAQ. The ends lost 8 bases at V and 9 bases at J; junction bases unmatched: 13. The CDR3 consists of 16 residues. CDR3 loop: CASLGLAGASRETQYF. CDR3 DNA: TGTGCCAGCTTGGGACTAGCGGGGGCCTCGAGGGAAACGCAGTATTTT.